Below are 5 T cell receptor beta chains sequenced from a single sample in a study of blood T cells in healthy people across ages. The authors ran a second PCR of about 6 to 12 cycles using a sample-barcoded 5' primer and a J-beta primer mix. Each CDR3 protein is one row after TCRdb ran MiXCR on the 5' RACE reads. Of about 750,000 distinct CDR3 sequences listed, 53% are singletons. Sequences were obtained from blood. These receptors all come from an older man in good health.

The CDR3 sequence: CSAHGTSDYNEQYF. CDR3 nucleotides: TGCAGTGCCCATGGGACTAGCGACTACAATGAGCAGTACTTC. V is TRBV20-1 and J is TRBJ2-1, with 10 nucleotides matching TRBD2. TRBJ2-7 matches the DNA end more closely, so the J call is doubtful. The CDR3 covers 14 residues. Per germline, CDR1 DFQATT and CDR2 SNEGSKA (reference sequence).

The gene calls are TRBV7-8 and TRBJ2-2; no reliable D call. Between the trimmed V and J ends, which lost 1 base and 6 bases, there was a span of 15 bases. Germline V gene data show CDR1 as SGHVS and CDR2 as FQNEAQ. This CDR3 region has 16 residues. CDR3: CASSLEMRLLAGELFF. The DNA for the CDR3 is TGTGCCAGCAGCTTAGAAATGAGACTCCTGGCCGGGGAGCTGTTTTTT.

The chain recombines TRBV6-1 with TRBJ1-1, with D perhaps TRBD1 (6 bases). V lost 3 bases and J lost 10, with 18 bases in between. Germline V gene sequence: CDR1 MNHNS, CDR2 SASEGT. CDR3 length: 14 amino acids. CDR3 coding DNA: TGTGCCAGCAGTGAGGGGGGCAAAGGAGCAGGAGCTTTCTTT. Protein sequence: CASSEGGKGAGAFF.

This clonotype has just one count. The V call is TRBV2, the J call TRBJ1-1; D is unresolved. The CDR3 covers 13 residues. Germline V CDR1 and CDR2: SNHLY, FYNNEI. V gave up 6 bases and J gave up 7 bases, with 15 bases separating them. In nucleotides, the CDR3 is TGTGCCAGCAGGGGAACATTTCTGAGTGAAGCTTTCTTT. It codes for CASRGTFLSEAFF.

This clonotype is a singleton in its sample. For the CDR3, the DNA is TGTGCCAGCACCCTCCGCCCGGGACAGGCGTTTCATTCTGGGGCCAACGTCCTGACTTTC. Translating gives CASTLRPGQAFHSGANVLTF. V is TRBV7-9 and J is TRBJ2-6; 8 bases map to TRBD1. Trimming removed 7 bases from V and 1 base from J; junction bases left unmatched: 18. Germline CDR1 reads SEHNR; CDR2 reads FQNEAQ (reference sequence). The CDR3 runs 20 residues.